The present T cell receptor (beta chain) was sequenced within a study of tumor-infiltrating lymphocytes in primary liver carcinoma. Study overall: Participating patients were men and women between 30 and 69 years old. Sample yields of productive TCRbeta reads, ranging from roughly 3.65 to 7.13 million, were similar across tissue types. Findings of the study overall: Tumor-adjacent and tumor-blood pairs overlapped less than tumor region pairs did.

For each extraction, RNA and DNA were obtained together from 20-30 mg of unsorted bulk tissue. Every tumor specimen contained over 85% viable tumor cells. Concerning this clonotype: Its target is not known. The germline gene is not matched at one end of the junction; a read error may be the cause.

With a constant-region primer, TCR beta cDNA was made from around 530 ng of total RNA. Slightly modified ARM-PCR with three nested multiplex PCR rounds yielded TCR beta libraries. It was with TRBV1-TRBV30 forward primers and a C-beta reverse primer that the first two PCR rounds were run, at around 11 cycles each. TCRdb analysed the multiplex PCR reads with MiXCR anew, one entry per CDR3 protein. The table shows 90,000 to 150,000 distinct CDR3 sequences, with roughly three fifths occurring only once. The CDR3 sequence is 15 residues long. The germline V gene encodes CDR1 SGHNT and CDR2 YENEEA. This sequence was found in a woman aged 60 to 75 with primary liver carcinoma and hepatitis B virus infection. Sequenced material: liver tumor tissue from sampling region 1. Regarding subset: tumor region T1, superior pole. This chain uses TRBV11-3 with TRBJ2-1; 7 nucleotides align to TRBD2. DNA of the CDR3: TGTGTCAGCAGCTTAAGACTAGCTGGAGACAATGAGCAGTTCTTC. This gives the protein CVSSLRLAGDNEQFF.